This record covers a single T cell receptor beta chain. This sample is drawn from a study of neurological immune-mediated disorders. From the 5' RACE reads, TCRdb called clonotypes with MiXCR, one entry per CDR3 protein. In the table there are 66,000 or so distinct CDR3 sequences, 5.2% of which are singletons. This TCR was recovered from a woman in her thirties with multiple sclerosis. The sample consisted of PBMCs.

The CDR3 DNA reads as TGCGCCAGCAGGGATCTGGGCCGCAACACTGAAGCTTTCTTT. This codes for CASRDLGRNTEAFF. J is TRBJ1-1 and V is TRBV10-2; D is uncertain. This CDR3 has 14 residues. V lost 6 bases and J 2 bases, leaving 13 bases between the germline ends. The germline gives CDR1 WSHSY, CDR2 SAAADI.